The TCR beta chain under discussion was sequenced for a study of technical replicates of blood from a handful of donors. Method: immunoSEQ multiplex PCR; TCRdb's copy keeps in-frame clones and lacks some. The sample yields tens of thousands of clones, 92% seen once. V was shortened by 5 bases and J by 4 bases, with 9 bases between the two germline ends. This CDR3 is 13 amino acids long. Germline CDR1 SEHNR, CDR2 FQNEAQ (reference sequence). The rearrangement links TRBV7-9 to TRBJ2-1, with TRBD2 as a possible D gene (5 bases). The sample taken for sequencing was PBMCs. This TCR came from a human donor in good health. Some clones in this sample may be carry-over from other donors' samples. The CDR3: CASSTGKYNEQFF. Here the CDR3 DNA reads TGTGCCAGCAGCACCGGGAAATACAATGAGCAGTTCTTC.